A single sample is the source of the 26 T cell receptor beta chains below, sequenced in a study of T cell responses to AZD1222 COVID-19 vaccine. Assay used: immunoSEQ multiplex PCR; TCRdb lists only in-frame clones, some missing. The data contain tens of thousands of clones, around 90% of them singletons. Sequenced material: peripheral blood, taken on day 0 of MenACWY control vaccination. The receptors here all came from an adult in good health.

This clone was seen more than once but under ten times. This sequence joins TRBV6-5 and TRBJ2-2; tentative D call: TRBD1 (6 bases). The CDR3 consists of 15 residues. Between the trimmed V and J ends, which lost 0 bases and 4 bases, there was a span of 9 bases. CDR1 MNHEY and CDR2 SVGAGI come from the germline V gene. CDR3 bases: TGTGCCAGCAGTTACTCTCCAGGGGCCACCGGGGAGCTGTTTTTT. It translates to CASSYSPGATGELFF.

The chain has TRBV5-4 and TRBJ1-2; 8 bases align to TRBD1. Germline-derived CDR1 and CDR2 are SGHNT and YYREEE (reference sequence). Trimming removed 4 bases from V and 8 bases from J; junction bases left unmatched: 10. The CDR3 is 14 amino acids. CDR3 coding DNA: TGTGCCAGCAGCCTAGGTATGACAGGGGACGGCTACACCTTC. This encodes CASSLGMTGDGYTF.

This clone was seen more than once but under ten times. CDR3 in DNA: TGTGCCAGCAGTTATAAAGGGGGCGAGCAGTACTTC. It yields the protein CASSYKGGEQYF. The chain recombines TRBV3-1 (or the pseudogene TRBV3-2) with TRBJ2-7; D possibly corresponds to TRBD1 (6 bases). This CDR3 region has 12 residues. The germline gives CDR1 LGHDT, CDR2 YNNKEL (reference sequence). V was cut by 6 bases and J by 6 bases, with 12 bases left in between.

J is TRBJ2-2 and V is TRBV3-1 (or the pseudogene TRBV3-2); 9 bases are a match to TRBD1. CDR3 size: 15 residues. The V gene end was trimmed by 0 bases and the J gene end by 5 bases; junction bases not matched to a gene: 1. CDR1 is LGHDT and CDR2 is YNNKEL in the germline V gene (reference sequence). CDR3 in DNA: TGTGCCAGCAGCCAAGAAGGGACAGGGACCGGGGAGCTGTTTTTT. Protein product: CASSQEGTGTGELFF.

For the CDR3, the DNA is TGTGCCAGTAGTCCCGGGGGGACAGGGCCGAACACTGAAGCTTTCTTT. Its protein product is CASSPGGTGPNTEAFF. The chain joins TRBV19 to TRBJ1-1, with 9 positions matching TRBD1. Germline trimming cut 5 bases from V and 1 base from J; bases unmatched to any gene: 8. The germline gives CDR1 LNHDA, CDR2 SQIVND (reference sequence). This CDR3 is 16 amino acids long.

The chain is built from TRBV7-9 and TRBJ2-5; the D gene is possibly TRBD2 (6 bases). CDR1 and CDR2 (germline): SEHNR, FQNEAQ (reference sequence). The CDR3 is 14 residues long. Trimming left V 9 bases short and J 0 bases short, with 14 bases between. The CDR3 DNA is TGTGCCAGTCAAGCGCTAGCGTACCAAGAGACCCAGTACTTC. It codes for CASQALAYQETQYF.

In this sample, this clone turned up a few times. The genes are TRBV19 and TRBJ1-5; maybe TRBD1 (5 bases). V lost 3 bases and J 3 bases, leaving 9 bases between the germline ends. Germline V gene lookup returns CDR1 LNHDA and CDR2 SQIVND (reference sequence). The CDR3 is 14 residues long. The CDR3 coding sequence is TGTGCCAGTAGTATTGGGGGGACCAATCAGCCCCAGCATTTT. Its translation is CASSIGGTNQPQHF.

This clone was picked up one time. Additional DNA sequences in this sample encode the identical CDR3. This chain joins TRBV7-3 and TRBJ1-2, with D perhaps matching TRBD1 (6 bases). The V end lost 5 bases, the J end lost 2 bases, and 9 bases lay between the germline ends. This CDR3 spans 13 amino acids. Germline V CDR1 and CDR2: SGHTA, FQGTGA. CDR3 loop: CASSPDRNYGYTF. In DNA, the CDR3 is TGTGCCAGCAGCCCGGACAGAAACTATGGCTACACCTTC.

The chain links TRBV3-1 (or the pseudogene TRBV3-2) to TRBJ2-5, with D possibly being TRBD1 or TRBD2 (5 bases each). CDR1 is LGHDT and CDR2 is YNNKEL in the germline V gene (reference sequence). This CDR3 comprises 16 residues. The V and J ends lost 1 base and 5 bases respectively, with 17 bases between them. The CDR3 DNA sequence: TGTGCCAGCAGCCAAGCCGGGACCCGTCCTAGGGAGACCCAGTACTTC. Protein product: CASSQAGTRPRETQYF.

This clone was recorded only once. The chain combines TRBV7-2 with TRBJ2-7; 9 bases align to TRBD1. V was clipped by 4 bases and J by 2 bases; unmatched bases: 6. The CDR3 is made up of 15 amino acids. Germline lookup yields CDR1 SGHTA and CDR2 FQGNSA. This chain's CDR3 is CASSSGQGRTYEQYF. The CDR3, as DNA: TGTGCCAGCAGCTCTGGACAGGGGCGAACCTACGAGCAGTACTTC.

As DNA, the CDR3 is TGTGCCAGCAGGGGGGACAAGTATGGCAATCAGCCCCAGCATTTT. Residues: CASRGDKYGNQPQHF. V and J are TRBV6-5 and TRBJ1-5, with a tentative D call TRBD1 (6 bases). V lost 6 bases to trimming and J lost 2 bases, with 14 bases between them. Germline CDR1 is MNHEY and CDR2 is SVGAGI. This CDR3 is built from 15 residues.

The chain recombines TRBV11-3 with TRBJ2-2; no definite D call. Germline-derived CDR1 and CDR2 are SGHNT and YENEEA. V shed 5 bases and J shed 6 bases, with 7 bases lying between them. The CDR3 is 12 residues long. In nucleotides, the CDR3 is TGTGCCAGCAGCCCGGGCCCCGGGGAGCTGTTTTTT. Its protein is CASSPGPGELFF.

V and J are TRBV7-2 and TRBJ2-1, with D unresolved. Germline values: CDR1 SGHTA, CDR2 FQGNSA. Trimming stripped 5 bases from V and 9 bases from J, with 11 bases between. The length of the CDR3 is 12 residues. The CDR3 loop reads CASSDPQVEQFF. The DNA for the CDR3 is TGTGCCAGCAGCGACCCACAAGTTGAGCAGTTCTTC.

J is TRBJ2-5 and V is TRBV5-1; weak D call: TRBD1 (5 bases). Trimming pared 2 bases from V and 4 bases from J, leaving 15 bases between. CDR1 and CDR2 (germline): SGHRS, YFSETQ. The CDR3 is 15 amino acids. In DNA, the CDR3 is TGCGCCAGCAGCTTTCAGATGCCAGGGTCAGAGACCCAGTACTTC. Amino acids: CASSFQMPGSETQYF. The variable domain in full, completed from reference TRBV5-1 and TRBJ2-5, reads KAGVTQTPRYLIKTRGQQVTLSCSPISGHRSVSWYQQTPGQGLQFLFEYFSETQRNKGNFPGRFSGRQFSNSRSEMNVSTLELGDSALYLCASSFQMPGSETQYFGPGTRLLVL.

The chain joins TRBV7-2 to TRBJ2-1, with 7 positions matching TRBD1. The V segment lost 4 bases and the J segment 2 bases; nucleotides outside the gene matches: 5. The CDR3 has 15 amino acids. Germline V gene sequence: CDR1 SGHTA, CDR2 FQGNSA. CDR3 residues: CASSSRQGPYNEQFF. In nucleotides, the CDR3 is TGTGCCAGCAGCTCCCGACAGGGCCCCTACAATGAGCAGTTCTTC.

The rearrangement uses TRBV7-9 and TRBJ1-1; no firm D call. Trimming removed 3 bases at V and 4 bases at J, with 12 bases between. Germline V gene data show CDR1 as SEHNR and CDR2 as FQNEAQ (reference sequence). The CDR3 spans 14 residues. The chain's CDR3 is CASSFQISGTEAFF. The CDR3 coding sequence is TGTGCCAGCAGCTTTCAGATTTCGGGCACTGAAGCTTTCTTT.

The CDR3 reads CASSSGAQRGSYEQYF. Here the CDR3 DNA reads TGTGCCAGCAGCTCGGGTGCGCAACGGGGCTCCTACGAGCAGTACTTC. V is TRBV5-4 and J is TRBJ2-7, with D possibly TRBD2 on 5 matching bases. Deletions cut 3 bases from V and 0 bases from J, with 16 bases between. The CDR3 has 16 residues. Germline CDR1 reads SGHNT; CDR2 reads YYREEE (reference sequence).

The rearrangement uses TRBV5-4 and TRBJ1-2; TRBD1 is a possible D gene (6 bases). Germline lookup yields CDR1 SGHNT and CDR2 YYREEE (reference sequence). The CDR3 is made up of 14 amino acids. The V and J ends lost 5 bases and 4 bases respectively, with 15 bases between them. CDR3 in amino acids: CASRADSKPYGYTF. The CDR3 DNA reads TGTGCCAGCAGGGCGGACAGCAAACCCTATGGCTACACCTTC.

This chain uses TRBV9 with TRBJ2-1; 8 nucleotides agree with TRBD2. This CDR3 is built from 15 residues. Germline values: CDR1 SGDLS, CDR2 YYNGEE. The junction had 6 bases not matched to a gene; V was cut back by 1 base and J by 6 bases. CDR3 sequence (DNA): TGTGCCAGCAGCGTACGCGAACGGGGGGGCAATGAGCAGTTCTTC. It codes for CASSVRERGGNEQFF.

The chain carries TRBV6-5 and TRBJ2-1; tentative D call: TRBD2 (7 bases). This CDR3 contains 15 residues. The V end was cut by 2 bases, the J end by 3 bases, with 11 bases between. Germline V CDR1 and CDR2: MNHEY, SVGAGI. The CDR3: CASSYRGEGYNEQFF. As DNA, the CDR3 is TGTGCCAGCAGTTACAGGGGGGAGGGCTACAATGAGCAGTTCTTC.

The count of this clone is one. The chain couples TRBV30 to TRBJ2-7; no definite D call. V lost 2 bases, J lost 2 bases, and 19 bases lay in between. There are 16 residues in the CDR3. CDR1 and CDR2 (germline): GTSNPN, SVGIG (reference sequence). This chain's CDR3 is CAWSPRPGVGTYEQYF. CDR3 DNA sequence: TGTGCCTGGAGTCCCCGCCCGGGTGTCGGAACCTACGAGCAGTACTTC. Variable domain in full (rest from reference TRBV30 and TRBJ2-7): SQTIHQWPATLVQPVGSPLSLECTVEGTSNPNLYWYRQAAGRGLQLLFYSVGIGQISSEVPQNLSASRPQDRQFILSSKKLLLSDSGFYLCAWSPRPGVGTYEQYFGPGTRLTVT.

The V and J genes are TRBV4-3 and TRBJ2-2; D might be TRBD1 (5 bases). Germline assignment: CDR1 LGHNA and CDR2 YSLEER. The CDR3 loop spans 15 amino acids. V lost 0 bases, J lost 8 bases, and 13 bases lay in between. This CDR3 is CASSQEGQGYGELFF. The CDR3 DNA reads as TGCGCCAGCAGCCAAGAAGGGCAGGGATATGGGGAGCTGTTTTTT.

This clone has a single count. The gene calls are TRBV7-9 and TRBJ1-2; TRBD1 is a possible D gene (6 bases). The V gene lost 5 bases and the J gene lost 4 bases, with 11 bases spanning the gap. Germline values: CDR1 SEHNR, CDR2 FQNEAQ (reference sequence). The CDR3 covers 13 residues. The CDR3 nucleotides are TGTGCCAGCAGCAACAGGGATGCCTATGGCTACACCTTC. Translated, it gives CASSNRDAYGYTF.

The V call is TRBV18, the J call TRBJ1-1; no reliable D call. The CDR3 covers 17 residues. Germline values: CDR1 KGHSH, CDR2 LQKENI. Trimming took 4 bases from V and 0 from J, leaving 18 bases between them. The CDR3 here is CASSLSILTGVNTEAFF. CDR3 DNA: TGTGCCAGCTCACTCTCCATTCTCACCGGGGTGAACACTGAAGCTTTCTTT. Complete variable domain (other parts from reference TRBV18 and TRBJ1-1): NAGVMQNPRHLVRRRGQEARLRCSPMKGHSHVYWYRQLPEEGLKFMVYLQKENIIDESGMPKERFSAEFPKEGPSILRIQQVVRGDSAAYFCASSLSILTGVNTEAFFGQGTRLTVV.

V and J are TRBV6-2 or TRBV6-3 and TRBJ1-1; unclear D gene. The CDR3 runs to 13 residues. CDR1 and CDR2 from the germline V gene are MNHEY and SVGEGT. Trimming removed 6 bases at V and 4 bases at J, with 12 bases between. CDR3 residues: CASSLTAITEAFF. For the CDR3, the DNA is TGTGCCAGCAGCCTTACAGCGATCACTGAAGCTTTCTTT.

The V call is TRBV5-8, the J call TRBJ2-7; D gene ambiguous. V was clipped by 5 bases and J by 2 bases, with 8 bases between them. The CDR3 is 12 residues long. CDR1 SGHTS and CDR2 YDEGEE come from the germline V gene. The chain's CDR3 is CASSWSTYEQYF. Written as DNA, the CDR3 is TGTGCCAGCAGTTGGAGTACCTACGAGCAGTACTTC.